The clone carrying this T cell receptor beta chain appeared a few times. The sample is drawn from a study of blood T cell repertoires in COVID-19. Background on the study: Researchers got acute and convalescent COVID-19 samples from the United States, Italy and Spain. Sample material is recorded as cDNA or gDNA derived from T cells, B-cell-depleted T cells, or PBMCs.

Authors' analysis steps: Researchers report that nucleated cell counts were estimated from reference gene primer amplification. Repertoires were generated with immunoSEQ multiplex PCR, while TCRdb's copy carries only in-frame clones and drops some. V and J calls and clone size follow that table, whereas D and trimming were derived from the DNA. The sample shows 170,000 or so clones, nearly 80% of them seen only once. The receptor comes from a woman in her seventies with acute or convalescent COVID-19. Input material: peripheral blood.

Written as DNA, the CDR3 is TGCGCCAGCAGTGAGTCTCCGACAGGCAATGAGCAGTTCTTC. Encoded protein: CASSESPTGNEQFF. This chain connects TRBV10-1 to TRBJ2-1; D is possibly TRBD1 (6 bases). The CDR3 has 14 amino acids. V dropped 0 bases and J dropped 6 bases, with 9 bases sitting between them. Per germline, CDR1 WNHNN and CDR2 SYGVQD (reference sequence).